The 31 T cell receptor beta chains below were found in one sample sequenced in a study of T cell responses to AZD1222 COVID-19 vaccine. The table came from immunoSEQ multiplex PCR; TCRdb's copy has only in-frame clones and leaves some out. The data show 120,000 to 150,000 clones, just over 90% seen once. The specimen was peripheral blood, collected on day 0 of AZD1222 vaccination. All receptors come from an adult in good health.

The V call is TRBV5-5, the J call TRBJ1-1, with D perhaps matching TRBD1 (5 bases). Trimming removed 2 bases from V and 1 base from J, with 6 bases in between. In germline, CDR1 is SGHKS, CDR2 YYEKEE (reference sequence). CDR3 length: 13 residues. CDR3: CASSFGANTEAFF. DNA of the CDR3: TGTGCCAGCAGCTTCGGGGCGAACACTGAAGCTTTCTTT.

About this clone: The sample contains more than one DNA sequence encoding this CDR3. CDR3 nucleotide sequence: TGTGCCAGCAGCCCTGATGGCGGCTCCTACGAGCAGTACTTC. It encodes CASSPDGGSYEQYF. The chain couples TRBV11-2 to TRBJ2-7; no clear D gene. V dropped 5 bases and J dropped 0 bases, with 11 bases sitting between them. The CDR3 extends over 14 amino acids. Germline assignment: CDR1 SGHAT and CDR2 FQNNGV.

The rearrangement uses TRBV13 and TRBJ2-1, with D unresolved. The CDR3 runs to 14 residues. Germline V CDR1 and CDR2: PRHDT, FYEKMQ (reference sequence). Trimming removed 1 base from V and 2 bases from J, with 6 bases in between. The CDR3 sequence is CASSLVSTYNEQFF. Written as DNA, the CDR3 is TGTGCCAGCAGCTTAGTTAGCACCTACAATGAGCAGTTCTTC.

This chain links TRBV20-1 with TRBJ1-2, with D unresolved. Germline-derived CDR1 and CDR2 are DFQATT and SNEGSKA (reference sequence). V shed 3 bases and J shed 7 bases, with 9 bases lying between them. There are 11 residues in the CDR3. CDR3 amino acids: CSASLGSGYTF. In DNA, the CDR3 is TGCAGTGCTAGTTTGGGTTCTGGCTACACCTTC.

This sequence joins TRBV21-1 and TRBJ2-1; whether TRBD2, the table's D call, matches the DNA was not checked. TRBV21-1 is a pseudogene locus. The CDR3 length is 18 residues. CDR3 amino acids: CASSKRRSSGGGHNEQFF. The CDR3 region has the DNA TGTGCCAGCAGCAAAAGGAGGTCTAGCGGGGGGGGCCACAATGAGCAGTTCTTC.

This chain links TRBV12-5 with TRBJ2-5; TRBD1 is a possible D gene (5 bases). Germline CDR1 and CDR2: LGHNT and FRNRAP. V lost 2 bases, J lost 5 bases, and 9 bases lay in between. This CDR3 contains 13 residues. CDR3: CASGLRRGETQYF. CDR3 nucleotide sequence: TGTGCTAGTGGTTTGAGAAGGGGTGAGACCCAGTACTTC.

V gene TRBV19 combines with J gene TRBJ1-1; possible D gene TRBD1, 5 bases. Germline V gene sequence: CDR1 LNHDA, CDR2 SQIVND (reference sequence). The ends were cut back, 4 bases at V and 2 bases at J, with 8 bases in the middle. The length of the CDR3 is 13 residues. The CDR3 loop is CASSTTGNTEAFF. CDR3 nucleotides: TGTGCCAGTAGTACAACAGGAAACACTGAAGCTTTCTTT.

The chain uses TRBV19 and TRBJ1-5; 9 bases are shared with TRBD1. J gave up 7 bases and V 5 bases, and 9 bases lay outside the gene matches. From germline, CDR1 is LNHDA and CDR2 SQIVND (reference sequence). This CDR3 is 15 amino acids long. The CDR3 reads CASSLTGGGRQPQHF. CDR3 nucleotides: TGTGCCAGTAGTCTAACAGGGGGCGGTAGGCAGCCCCAGCATTTT.

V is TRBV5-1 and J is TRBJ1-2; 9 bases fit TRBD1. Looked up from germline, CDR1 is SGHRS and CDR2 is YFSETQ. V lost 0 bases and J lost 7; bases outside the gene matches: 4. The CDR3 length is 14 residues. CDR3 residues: CASSLGTGDPGYTF. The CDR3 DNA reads TGCGCCAGCAGCTTGGGGACAGGGGATCCTGGCTACACCTTC.

In DNA, the CDR3 is TGCGCCAGCAGCCCCCAAAATAACTATGGCTACACCTTC. Amino acid sequence: CASSPQNNYGYTF. V gene TRBV10-2 combines with J gene TRBJ1-2; no reliable D call. The V and J ends lost 6 bases and 1 base respectively, with 9 bases between them. CDR1 and CDR2 from the germline V gene are WSHSY and SAAADI. The CDR3 is 13 residues long.

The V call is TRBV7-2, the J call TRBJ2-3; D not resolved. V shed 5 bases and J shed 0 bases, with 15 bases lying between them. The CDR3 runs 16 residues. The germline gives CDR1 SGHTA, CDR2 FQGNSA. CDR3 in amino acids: CASSPQPATSTDTQYF. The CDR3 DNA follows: TGTGCCAGCAGCCCCCAACCGGCGACTAGCACAGATACGCAGTATTTT.

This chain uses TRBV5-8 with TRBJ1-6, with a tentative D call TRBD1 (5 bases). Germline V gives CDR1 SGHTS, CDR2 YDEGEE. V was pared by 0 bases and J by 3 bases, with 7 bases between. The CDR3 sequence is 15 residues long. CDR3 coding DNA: TGTGCCAGCAGCTTGGACAGGTTCTATAATTCACCCCTCCACTTT. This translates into CASSLDRFYNSPLHF.

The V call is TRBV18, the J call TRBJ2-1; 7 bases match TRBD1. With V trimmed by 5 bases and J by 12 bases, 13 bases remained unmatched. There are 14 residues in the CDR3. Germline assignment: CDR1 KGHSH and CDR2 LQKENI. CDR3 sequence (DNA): TGTGCCAGCTCAGTGCCCGGGACAGTCGGCCCGCAGTTCTTC. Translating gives CASSVPGTVGPQFF.

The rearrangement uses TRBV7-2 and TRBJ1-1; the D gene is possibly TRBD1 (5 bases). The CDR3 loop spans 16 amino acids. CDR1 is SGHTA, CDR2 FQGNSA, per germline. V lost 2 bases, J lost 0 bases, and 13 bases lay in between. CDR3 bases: TGTGCCAGCAGCTTACCTTTCGACAGAATGAACACTGAAGCTTTCTTT. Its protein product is CASSLPFDRMNTEAFF. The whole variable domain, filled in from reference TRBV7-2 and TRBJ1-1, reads GAGVSQSPSNKVTEKGKDVELRCDPISGHTALYWYRQSLGQGLEFLIYFQGNSAPDKSGLPSDRFSAERTGGSVSTLTIQRTQQEDSAVYLCASSLPFDRMNTEAFFGQGTRLTVV.

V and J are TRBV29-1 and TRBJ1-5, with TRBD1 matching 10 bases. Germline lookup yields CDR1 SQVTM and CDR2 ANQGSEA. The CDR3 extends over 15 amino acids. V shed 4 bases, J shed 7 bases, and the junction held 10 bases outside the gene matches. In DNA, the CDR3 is TGCAGCGTTGGGGCGACAGGGGGCGCCGGGCAGCCCCAGCATTTT. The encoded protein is CSVGATGGAGQPQHF.

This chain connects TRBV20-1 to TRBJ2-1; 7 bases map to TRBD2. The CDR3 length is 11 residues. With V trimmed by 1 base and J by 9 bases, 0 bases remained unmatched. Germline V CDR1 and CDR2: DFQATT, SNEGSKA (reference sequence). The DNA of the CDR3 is TGCAGTGCTAGAGCGGGAGGTGAGCAGTTCTTC. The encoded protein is CSARAGGEQFF.

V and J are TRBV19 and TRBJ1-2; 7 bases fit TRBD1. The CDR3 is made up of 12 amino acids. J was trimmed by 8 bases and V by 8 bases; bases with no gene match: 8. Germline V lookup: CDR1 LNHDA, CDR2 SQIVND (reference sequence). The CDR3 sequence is CASLGRGYGYTF. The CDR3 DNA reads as TGTGCCAGTCTCGGCAGGGGGTACGGCTACACCTTC.

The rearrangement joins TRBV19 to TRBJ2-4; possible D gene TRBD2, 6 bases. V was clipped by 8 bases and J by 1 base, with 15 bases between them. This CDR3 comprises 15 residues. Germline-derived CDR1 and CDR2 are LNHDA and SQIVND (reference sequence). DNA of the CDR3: TGTGCCAGTCGCCCTGGGGAGGCGGCCAAAAACATTCAGTACTTC. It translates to CASRPGEAAKNIQYF.

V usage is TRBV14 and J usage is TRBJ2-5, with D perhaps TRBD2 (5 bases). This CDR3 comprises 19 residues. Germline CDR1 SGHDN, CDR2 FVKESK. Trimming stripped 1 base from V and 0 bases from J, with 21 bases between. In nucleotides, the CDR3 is TGTGCCAGCAGCCAAGCTTCCCACCCTGGGAGACCGGACCAAGAGACCCAGTACTTC. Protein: CASSQASHPGRPDQETQYF.

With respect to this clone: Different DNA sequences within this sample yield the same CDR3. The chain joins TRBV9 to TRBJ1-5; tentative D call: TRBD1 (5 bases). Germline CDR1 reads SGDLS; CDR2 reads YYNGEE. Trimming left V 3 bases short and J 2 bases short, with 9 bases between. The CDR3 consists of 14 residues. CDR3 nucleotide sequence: TGTGCCAGCAGCGCCCAGGGTGGCAATCAGCCCCAGCATTTT. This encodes CASSAQGGNQPQHF.

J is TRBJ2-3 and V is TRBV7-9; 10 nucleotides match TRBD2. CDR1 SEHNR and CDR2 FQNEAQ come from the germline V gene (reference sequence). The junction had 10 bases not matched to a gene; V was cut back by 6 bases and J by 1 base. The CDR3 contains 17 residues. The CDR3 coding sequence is TGTGCCAGCAGTTCCCCAAGAGGGACTAGCGGCACAGATACGCAGTATTTT. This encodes CASSSPRGTSGTDTQYF.

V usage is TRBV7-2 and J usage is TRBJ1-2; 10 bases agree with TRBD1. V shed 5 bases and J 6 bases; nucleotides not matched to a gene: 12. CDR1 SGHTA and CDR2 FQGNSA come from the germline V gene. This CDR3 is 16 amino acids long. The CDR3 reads CASSAGTGEPVDGYTF. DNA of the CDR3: TGTGCCAGCAGCGCCGGGACAGGGGAGCCGGTAGATGGCTACACCTTC.

DNA for the CDR3: TGTGCCAGCAGCCCCTTTAGCGGGGCAGGGGAGCTGTTTTTT. Encoded protein: CASSPFSGAGELFF. J is TRBJ2-2 and V is TRBV7-3; TRBD2 matches at 8 bases. Trimming removed 5 bases from V and 8 bases from J; junction bases left unmatched: 7. The CDR3 runs to 14 residues. The germline CDR1 and CDR2 sequences are SGHTA and FQGTGA.

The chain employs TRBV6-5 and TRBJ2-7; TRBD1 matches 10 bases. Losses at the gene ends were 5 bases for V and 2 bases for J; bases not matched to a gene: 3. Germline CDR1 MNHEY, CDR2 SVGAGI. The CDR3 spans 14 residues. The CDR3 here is CASSRGTGAYEQYF. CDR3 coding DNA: TGTGCCAGCAGTCGCGGGACAGGGGCCTACGAGCAGTACTTC.

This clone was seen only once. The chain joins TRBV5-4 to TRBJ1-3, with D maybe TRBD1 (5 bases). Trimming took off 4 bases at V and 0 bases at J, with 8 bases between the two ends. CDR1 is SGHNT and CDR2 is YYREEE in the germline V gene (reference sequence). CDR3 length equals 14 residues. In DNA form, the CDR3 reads TGTGCCAGCAGCCCCAGGGACTCTGGAAACACCATATATTTT. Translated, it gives CASSPRDSGNTIYF.

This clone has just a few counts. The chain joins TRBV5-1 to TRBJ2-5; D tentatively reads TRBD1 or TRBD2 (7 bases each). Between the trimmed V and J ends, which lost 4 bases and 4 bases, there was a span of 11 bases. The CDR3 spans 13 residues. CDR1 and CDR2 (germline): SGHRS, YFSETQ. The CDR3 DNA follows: TGCGCCAGCAGCCCAGGGGGGGGAGAGACCCAGTACTTC. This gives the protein CASSPGGGETQYF.

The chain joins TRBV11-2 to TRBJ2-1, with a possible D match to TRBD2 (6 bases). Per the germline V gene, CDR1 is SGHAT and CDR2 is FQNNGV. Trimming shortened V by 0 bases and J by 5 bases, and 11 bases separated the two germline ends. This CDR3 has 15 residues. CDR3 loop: CASSLDWRGNNEQFF. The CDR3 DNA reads TGTGCCAGCAGCTTAGATTGGCGGGGAAACAATGAGCAGTTCTTC.

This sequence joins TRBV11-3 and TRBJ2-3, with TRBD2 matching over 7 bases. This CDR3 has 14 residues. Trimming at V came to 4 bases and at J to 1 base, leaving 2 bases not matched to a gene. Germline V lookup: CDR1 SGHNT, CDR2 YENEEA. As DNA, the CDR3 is TGTGCCAGCAGCTCGGGGAGGGGCACAGATACGCAGTATTTT. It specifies CASSSGRGTDTQYF.

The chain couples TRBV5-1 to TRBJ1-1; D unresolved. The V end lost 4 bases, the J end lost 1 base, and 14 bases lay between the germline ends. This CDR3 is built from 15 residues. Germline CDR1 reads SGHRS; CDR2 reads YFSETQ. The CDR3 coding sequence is TGCGCCAGCAGCCCAGACCGGGAGGGGAACACTGAAGCTTTCTTT. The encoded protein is CASSPDREGNTEAFF.

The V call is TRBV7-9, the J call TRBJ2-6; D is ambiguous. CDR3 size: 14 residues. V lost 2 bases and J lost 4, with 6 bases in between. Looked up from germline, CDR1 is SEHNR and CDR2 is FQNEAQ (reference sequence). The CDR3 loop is CASSLQSGANVLTF. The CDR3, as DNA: TGTGCCAGCAGCTTACAATCCGGGGCCAACGTCCTGACTTTC.

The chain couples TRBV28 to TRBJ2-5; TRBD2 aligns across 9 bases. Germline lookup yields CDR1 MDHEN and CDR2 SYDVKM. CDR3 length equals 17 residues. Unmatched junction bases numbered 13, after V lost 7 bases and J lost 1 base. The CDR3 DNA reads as TGTGCCAGCACTTTCCAAGCGGGGGGCGCGGCCCAAGAGACCCAGTACTTC. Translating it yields CASTFQAGGAAQETQYF.